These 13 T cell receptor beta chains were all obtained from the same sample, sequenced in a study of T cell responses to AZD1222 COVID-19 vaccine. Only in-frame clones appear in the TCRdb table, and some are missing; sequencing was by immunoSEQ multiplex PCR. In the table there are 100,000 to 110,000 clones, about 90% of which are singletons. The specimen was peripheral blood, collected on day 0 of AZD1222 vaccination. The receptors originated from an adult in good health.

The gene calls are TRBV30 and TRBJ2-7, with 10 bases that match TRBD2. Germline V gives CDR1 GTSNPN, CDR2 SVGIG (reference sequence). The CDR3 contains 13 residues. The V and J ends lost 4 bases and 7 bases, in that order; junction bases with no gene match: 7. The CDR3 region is CAWTPSGSVEQYF. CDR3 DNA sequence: TGTGCCTGGACCCCTAGCGGGAGTGTTGAGCAGTACTTC.

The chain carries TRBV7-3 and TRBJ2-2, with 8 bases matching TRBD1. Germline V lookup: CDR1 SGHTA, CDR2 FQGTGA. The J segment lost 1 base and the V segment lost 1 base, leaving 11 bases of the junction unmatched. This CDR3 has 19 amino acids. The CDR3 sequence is CASSLKPLGRGQNTGELFF. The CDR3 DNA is TGTGCCAGCAGCTTAAAACCCCTGGGCAGGGGGCAGAACACCGGGGAGCTGTTTTTT.

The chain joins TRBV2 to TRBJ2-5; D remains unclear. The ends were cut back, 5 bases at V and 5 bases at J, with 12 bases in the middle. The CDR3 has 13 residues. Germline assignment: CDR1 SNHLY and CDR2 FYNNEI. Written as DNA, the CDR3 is TGTGCCAGCAGTCCCTATCTGGGGGAGACCCAGTACTTC. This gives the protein CASSPYLGETQYF.

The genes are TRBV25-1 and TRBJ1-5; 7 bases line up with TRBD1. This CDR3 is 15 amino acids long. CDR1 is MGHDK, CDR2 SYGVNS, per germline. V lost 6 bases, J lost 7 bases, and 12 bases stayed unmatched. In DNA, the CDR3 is TGTGCCAGCAGCAGACAGGGACGAATAAGACAGCCCCAGCATTTT. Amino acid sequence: CASSRQGRIRQPQHF.

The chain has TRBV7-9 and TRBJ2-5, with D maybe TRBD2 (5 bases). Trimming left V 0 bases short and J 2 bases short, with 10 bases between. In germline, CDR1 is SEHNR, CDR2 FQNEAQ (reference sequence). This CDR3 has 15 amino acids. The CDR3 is CASSLAADEQETQYF. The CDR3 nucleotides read TGTGCCAGCAGCTTAGCAGCGGACGAACAAGAGACCCAGTACTTC.

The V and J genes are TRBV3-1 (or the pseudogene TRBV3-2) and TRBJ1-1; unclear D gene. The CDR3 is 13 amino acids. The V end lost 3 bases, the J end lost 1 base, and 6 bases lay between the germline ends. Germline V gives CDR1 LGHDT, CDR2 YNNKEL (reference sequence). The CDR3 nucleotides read TGTGCCAGCAGCCATGGCAGGAACACTGAAGCTTTCTTT. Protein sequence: CASSHGRNTEAFF.

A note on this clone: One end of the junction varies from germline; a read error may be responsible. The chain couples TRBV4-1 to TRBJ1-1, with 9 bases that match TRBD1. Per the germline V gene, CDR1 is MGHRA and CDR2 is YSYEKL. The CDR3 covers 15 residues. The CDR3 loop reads CASNQRTGENTEAFF. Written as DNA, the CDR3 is TGCGCCAGCAACCAAAGGACAGGGGAGAACACTGAAGCTTTCTTT.

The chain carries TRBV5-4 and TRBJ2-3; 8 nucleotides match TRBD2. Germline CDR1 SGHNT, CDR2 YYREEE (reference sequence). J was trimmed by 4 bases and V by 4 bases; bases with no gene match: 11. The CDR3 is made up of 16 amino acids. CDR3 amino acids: CASSPRSGGGADTQYF. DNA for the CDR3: TGTGCCAGCAGCCCCCGTTCGGGGGGGGGAGCAGATACGCAGTATTTT.

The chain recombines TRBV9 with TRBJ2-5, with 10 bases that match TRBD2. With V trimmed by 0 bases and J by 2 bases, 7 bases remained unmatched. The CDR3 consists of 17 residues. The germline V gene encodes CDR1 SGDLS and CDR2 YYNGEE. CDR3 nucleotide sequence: TGTGCCAGCAGCGTAGGGAGGACTAGCGGAGGGCAAGAGACCCAGTACTTC. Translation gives CASSVGRTSGGQETQYF.

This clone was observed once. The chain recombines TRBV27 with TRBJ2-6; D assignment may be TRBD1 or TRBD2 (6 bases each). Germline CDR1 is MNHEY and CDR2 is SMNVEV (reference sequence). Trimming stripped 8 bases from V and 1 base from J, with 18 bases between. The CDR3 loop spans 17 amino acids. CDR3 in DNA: TGTGCCAGCGTCGTGGGGGGCCAACGATCTGGGGCCAACGTCCTGACTTTC. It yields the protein CASVVGGQRSGANVLTF. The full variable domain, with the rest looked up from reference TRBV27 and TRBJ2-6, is EAQVTQNPRYLITVTGKKLTVTCSQNMNHEYMSWYRQDPGLGLRQIYYSMNVEVTDKGDVPEGYKVSRKEKRNFPLILESPSPNQTSLYFCASVVGGQRSGANVLTFGAGSRLTVL.

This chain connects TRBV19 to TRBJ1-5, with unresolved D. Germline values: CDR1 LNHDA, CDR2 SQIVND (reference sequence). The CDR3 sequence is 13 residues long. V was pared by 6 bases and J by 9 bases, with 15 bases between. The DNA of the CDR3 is TGTGCCAGTAGGATAAGGGTAGCGGGGCCCCAGCATTTT. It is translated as CASRIRVAGPQHF.

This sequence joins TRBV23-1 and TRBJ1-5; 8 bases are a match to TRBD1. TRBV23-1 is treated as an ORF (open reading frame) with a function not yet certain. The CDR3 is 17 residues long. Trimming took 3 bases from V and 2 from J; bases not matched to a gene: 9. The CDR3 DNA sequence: TGCGCCAGCAGTCATCCGACAGGGGATGGCGGCAATCAGCCCCAGCATTTT. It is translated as CASSHPTGDGGNQPQHF.

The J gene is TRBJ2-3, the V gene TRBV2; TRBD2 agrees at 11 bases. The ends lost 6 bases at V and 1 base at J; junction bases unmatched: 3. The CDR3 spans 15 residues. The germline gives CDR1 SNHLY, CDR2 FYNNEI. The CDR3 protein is CASSMGLAGTDTQYF. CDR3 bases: TGTGCCAGCAGCATGGGACTAGCGGGCACAGATACGCAGTATTTT.